Listed below are T cell receptor beta chains from one sample, sequenced in a study of blood T cells in healthy people across ages. In TCRdb, the 5' RACE reads were re-called with MiXCR into one record per CDR3 protein. Among 550,000 to 800,000 distinct CDR3 sequences listed, roughly 21% were seen once. The specimen was blood. The receptor source for this set is a man aged 65 to 79 in good health. CDR3s include the opening cysteine and the closing phenylalanine or tryptophan. The D gene is left open where the match is weak. Clone size is given for some rows only: seen once, a few or many times, or a class if the clone is expanded.

CDR3 DNA: TGTGCCAGCAGCCCGGCGACAGGAGGTGGGTTTCTCACTGAAGCTTTCTTT
CDR3 protein: CASSPATGGGFLTEAFF
J gene: TRBJ1-1
D gene: -
clone size: -
V gene: TRBV11-2

CDR3 DNA: TGTGCCAGCAGACGAATAGCGGGAGGGGAGACCCAGTACTTC
CDR3 protein: CASRRIAGGETQYF
J gene: TRBJ2-5
D gene: TRBD2
clone size: -
V gene: TRBV12-3/TRBV12-4

CDR3 DNA: TGTGCCAGCAGCCAAGATTCGGCTAGCGGATACTACGAGCAGTACTTC
CDR3 protein: CASSQDSASGYYEQYF
J gene: TRBJ2-7
D gene: TRBD2
clone size: few
V gene: TRBV4-2

CDR3 DNA: TGTGCCATCAGTAGGGGACTAGCGGGAGAAAAGGGAGCCTACGAGCAGTACTTC
CDR3 protein: CAISRGLAGEKGAYEQYF
J gene: TRBJ2-7
D gene: TRBD2
clone size: -
V gene: TRBV10-3

CDR3 DNA: TGTGCCAGCAGTTTTGTTGGCAATCAGCCCCAGCATTTT
CDR3 protein: CASSFVGNQPQHF
J gene: TRBJ1-5
D gene: -
clone size: many
V gene: TRBV27

CDR3 DNA: TGTGCCACCAAGAAGGGAGAGGGCTCCTACGAGCAGTACTTC
CDR3 protein: CATKKGEGSYEQYF
J gene: TRBJ2-7
D gene: -
clone size: few
V gene: TRBV24-1

CDR3 DNA: TGTGCCAGCACGGGGGGCAATGAGCAGTTCTTC
CDR3 protein: CASTGGNEQFF
J gene: TRBJ2-1
D gene: TRBD2
clone size: -
V gene: TRBV6-2/TRBV6-3

CDR3 DNA: TGCGCCAGCAGCCAAGATGTCAGAACAGATACGCAGTATTTT
CDR3 protein: CASSQDVRTDTQYF
J gene: TRBJ2-3
D gene: -
clone size: -
V gene: TRBV4-3

CDR3 DNA: TGTGCCAGCAGCTTTTCTCGCCTTGCGTGCGGAAACACCATATATTTT
CDR3 protein: CASSFSRLACGNTIYF
J gene: TRBJ1-3
D gene: -
clone size: -
V gene: TRBV7-3

CDR3 DNA: TGTGCCAGCAGTTTACCAGGGGGCCCAGATACGCAGTATTTT
CDR3 protein: CASSLPGGPDTQYF
J gene: TRBJ2-3
D gene: TRBD1
clone size: few
V gene: TRBV28

CDR3 DNA: TGCGCCAGCAGCTTGATCAGGGGGATCCACAATGAGCAGTTCTTC
CDR3 protein: CASSLIRGIHNEQFF
J gene: TRBJ2-1
D gene: TRBD1
clone size: -
V gene: TRBV5-1

CDR3 DNA: TGTGCCAGCAGCGCCCCGGGACTAACCTCTCGCTACAATGAGCAGTTCTTC
CDR3 protein: CASSAPGLTSRYNEQFF
J gene: TRBJ2-1
D gene: TRBD2
clone size: few
V gene: TRBV7-6